This T cell receptor (beta chain) appears in the sequencing data of a study of Ad26.COV2.S vaccination and SARS-CoV-2 variants. Looking at the study overall: Ad26.COV2.S given intramuscularly, once or twice 56 days apart. Notes on the study in general: Analyses of TCR breadth and depth may have underestimated total T cell responses. Vaccine recipients showed a spike-specific TCR breadth that was higher than in placebo recipients.

Stated treatment: 15 to 20 received Ad26.COV2.S at low or high dose, single or two shots; several received placebo; per-sample allocation not given. Day 63 following the first vaccine or placebo injection was when the samples were taken. SARS-CoV-2 spike from the Wuhan strain was encoded by the vaccine, an Ad26 vector. The protocol was immunoSEQ multiplex PCR, while the TCRdb copy is restricted to in-frame clones and leaves out a portion. The sample includes hundreds of thousands of clones, 70% to 90% of them seen just once. This CDR3 is 15 amino acids long. The germline V gene has CDR1 WSHSY and CDR2 SAAADI. The V and J ends lost 3 bases and 3 bases respectively, with 11 bases between them. A word on this clone: Antigen unknown.

Sequencing was performed on peripheral blood, taken in a trial of Ad26.COV2.S vaccine versus placebo. This chain uses TRBV10-2 with TRBJ1-4; D possibly corresponds to TRBD1 (5 bases). This receptor was obtained from a person between 18 and 65 years old who received the Ad26.COV2.S COVID-19 vaccine or a placebo. The CDR3 coding sequence is TGCGCCAGCAGTGACTCTCAGGGCTCTAATGAAAAACTGTTTTTT. Amino acids: CASSDSQGSNEKLFF.